The entry below describes one T cell receptor beta chain. Its antigen is unidentified. The data were obtained in a study of T cells expressing NK-cell markers. TCRdb processed the 5' RACE reads again and assigns one entry to each CDR3 protein, with no DNA. The sample's table shows about 380,000 distinct CDR3 sequences. The CDR3 has 15 amino acids. Germline V gene data show CDR1 as SQVTM and CDR2 as ANQGSEA. Study findings and constraints: Roughly 6 of the donors carried dominant NKG2C+ clonotypes that took up 1.0-7.0% of their CD8+ T cells.

The sequenced sample consisted of blood T cells: a sorted CD56 or NKG2C T cell subset, CD4+ or CD8+ T cells, or bulk PBMC T cells (not recorded which). This TCR derives from a man between 18 and 69 years old in good health. This rearrangement joins TRBV29-1 to TRBJ2-3; TCRdb's assignment of TRBD1 cannot be checked, as there is no DNA. CDR3 in amino acids: CSGTRDSRLTDTQYF.